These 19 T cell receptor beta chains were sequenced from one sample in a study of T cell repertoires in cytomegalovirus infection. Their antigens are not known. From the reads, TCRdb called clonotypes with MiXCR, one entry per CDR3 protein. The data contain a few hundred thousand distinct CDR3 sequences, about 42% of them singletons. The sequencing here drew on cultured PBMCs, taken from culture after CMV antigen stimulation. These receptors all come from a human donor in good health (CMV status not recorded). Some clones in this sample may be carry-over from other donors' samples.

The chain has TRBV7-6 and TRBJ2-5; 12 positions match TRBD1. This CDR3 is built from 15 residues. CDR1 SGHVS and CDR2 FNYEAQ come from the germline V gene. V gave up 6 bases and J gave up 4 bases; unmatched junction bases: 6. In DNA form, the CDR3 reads TGTGCCAGCAGTTGGGACAGGGGGCTTGGAGAGACCCAGTACTTC. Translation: CASSWDRGLGETQYF.

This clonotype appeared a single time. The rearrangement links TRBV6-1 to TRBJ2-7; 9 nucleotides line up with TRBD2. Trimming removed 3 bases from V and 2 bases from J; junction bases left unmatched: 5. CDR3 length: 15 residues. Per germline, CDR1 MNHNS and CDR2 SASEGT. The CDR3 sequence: CASSEQLAGTYEQYF. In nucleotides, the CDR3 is TGTGCCAGCAGTGAGCAACTAGCGGGTACCTACGAGCAGTACTTC.

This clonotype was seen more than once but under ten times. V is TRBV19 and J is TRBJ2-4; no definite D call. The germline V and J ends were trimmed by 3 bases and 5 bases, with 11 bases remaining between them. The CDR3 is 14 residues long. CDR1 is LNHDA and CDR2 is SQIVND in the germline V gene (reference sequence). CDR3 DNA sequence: TGTGCCAGTAGTATGAGTTTAGAGGAAAACATTCAGTACTTC. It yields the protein CASSMSLEENIQYF. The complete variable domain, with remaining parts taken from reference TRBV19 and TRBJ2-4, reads DGGITQSPKYLFRKEGQNVTLSCEQNLNHDAMYWYRQDPGQGLRLIYYSQIVNDFQKGDIAEGYSVSREKKESFPLTVTSAQKNPTAFYLCASSMSLEENIQYFGAGTRLSVL.

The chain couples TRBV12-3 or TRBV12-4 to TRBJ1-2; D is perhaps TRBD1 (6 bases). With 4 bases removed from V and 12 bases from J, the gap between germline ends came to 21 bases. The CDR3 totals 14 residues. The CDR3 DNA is TGTGCCAGCAGTTCCGGACGGGACACCGGGTGGGACACCTTC. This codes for CASSSGRDTGWDTF.

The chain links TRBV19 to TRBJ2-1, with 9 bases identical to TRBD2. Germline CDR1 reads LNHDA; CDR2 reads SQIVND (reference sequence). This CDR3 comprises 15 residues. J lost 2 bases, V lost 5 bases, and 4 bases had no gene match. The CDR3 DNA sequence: TGTGCCAGTAGTGTTCTAGCGGGGACCTACAATGAGCAGTTCTTC. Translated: CASSVLAGTYNEQFF.

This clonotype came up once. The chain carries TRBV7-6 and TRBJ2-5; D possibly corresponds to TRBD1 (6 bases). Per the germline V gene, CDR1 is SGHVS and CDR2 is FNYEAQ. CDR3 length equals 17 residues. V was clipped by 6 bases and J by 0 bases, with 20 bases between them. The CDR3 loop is CASSSPVWGRYQETQYF. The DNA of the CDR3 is TGTGCCAGCAGTTCCCCGGTCTGGGGGCGATACCAAGAGACCCAGTACTTC.

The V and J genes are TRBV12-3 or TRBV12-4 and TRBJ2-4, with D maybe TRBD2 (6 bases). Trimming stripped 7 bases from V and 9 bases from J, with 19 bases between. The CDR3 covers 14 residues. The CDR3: CASTTSGRGGIQYF. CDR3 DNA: TGTGCCAGCACTACTTCCGGTCGGGGAGGCATTCAGTACTTC.

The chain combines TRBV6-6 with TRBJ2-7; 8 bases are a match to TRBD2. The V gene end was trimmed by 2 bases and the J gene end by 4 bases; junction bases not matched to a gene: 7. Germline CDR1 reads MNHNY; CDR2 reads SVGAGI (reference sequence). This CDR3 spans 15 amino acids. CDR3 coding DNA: TGTGCCAGCAGTTACGGAAGCGGGGGAGTGTACGAGCAGTACTTC. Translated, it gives CASSYGSGGVYEQYF.

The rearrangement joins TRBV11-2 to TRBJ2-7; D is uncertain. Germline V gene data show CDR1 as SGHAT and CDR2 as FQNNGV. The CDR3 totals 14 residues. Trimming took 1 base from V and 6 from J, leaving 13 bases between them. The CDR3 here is CASSLVIDSREQYF. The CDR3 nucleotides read TGTGCCAGCAGCTTAGTTATTGATAGCCGCGAGCAGTACTTC.

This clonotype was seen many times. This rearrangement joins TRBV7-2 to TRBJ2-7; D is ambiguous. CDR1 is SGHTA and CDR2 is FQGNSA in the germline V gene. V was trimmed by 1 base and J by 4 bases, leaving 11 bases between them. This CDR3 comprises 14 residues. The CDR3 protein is CASSLGPPMYEQYF. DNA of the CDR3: TGTGCCAGCAGCTTAGGCCCTCCCATGTACGAGCAGTACTTC.

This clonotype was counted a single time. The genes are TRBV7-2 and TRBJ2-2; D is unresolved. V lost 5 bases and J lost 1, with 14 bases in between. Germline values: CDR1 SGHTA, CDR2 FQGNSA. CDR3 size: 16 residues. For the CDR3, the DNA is TGTGCCAGCAGCCCCTCTAGGGCAGTGAACACCGGGGAGCTGTTTTTT. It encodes CASSPSRAVNTGELFF.

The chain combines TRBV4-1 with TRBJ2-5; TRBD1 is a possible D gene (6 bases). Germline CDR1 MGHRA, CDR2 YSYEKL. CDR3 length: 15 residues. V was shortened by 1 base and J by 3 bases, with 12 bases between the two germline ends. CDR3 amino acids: CASSQGGHIEETQYF. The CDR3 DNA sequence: TGCGCCAGCAGCCAAGGGGGGCACATCGAAGAGACCCAGTACTTC.

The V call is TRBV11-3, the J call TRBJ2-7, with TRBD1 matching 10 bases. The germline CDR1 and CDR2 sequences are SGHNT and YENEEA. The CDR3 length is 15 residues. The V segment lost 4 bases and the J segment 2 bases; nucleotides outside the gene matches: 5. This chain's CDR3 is CASSSGQGTTYEQYF. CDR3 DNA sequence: TGTGCCAGCAGCTCGGGACAGGGGACGACCTACGAGCAGTACTTC.

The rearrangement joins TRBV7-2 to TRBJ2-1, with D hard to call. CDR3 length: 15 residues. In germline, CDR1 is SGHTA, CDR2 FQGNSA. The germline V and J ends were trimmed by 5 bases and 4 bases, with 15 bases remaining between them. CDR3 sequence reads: CASSRLGRFYNEQFF. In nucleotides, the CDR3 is TGTGCCAGCAGCCGACTCGGACGTTTTTACAATGAGCAGTTCTTC.

The CDR3 bases are TGTGCCAGCAGCTTAGCAAGACAGGGGAGTACTGAAGCTTTCTTT. This sequence encodes CASSLARQGSTEAFF. The gene calls are TRBV7-9 and TRBJ1-1, with 8 bases identical to TRBD1. Germline loops: CDR1 SEHNR, CDR2 FQNEAQ (reference sequence). This CDR3 region has 15 residues. Germline trimming cut 0 bases from V and 5 bases from J; bases unmatched to any gene: 5.

The CDR3 region is CASSLSAGGLNIQYF. The CDR3 nucleotides are TGTGCCAGCAGTTTGTCGGCAGGGGGATTGAACATTCAGTACTTC. V usage is TRBV28 and J usage is TRBJ2-4; 7 bases fit TRBD1. V dropped 3 bases and J dropped 7; count of bases not matched to a gene: 9. This CDR3 has 15 amino acids. Looked up from germline, CDR1 is MDHEN and CDR2 is SYDVKM.

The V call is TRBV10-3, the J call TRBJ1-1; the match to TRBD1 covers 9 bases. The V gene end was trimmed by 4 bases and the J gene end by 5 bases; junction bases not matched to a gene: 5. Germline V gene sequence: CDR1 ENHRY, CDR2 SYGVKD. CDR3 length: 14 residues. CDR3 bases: TGTGCCATCAGTGGGGACAGGGAGAGTACTGAAGCTTTCTTT. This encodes CAISGDRESTEAFF.

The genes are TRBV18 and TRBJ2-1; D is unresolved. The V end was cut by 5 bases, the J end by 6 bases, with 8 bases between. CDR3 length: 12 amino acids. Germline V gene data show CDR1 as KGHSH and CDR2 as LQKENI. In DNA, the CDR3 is TGTGCCAGCTCAAAGGCAGGCAATGAGCAGTTCTTC. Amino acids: CASSKAGNEQFF.

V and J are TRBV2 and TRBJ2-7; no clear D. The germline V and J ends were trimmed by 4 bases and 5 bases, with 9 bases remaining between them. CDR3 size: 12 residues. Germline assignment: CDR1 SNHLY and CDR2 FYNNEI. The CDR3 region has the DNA TGTGCCAGCAGTGGAGGCGCGCACGAGCAGTACTTC. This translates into CASSGGAHEQYF.